The 9 T cell receptor beta chains below all came from one sample that was sequenced in a study of T cell responses to AZD1222 COVID-19 vaccine. TCRdb's table, derived via immunoSEQ multiplex PCR, lists solely in-frame clones and lacks some. This sample carries roughly 140,000 clones, under 90% of them seen once, and the ten largest clones take around 1.6%. Sequenced here: peripheral blood, sampled 28 days after the second AZD1222 dose. The receptors stem from an adult who received the AZD1222 COVID-19 vaccine.

The genes are TRBV5-5 and TRBJ2-5, with 8 bases matching TRBD2. CDR1 and CDR2 from the germline V gene are SGHKS and YYEKEE (reference sequence). The CDR3 extends over 14 amino acids. J was trimmed by 5 bases and V by 2 bases; bases with no gene match: 5. CDR3 protein: CASSFGGAGETQYF. DNA for the CDR3: TGTGCCAGCAGCTTCGGGGGGGCCGGGGAGACCCAGTACTTC.

The chain uses TRBV5-8 and TRBJ1-1; D not certain. Trimming took 1 base from V and 0 from J, leaving 10 bases between them. Germline-derived CDR1 and CDR2 are SGHTS and YDEGEE. The CDR3 loop spans 15 amino acids. The CDR3 DNA follows: TGTGCCAGCAGCTTGAGGGATCTAATGAACACTGAAGCTTTCTTT. Protein product: CASSLRDLMNTEAFF.

This clone appeared a few times. V and J are TRBV28 and TRBJ1-6, with unresolved D. This CDR3 is 14 amino acids long. Trimming left V 2 bases short and J 6 bases short, with 8 bases between. CDR1 and CDR2 from the germline V gene are MDHEN and SYDVKM. In nucleotides, the CDR3 is TGTGCCAGCAGTTTAGAATCAATTAATTCACCCCTCCACTTT. It translates to CASSLESINSPLHF.

This rearrangement joins TRBV30 to TRBJ1-6; 8 bases align to TRBD1. The germline CDR1 and CDR2 sequences are GTSNPN and SVGIG (reference sequence). The CDR3 extends over 14 amino acids. The ends lost 5 bases at V and 4 bases at J; junction bases unmatched: 4. In DNA, the CDR3 is TGTGCCTGGGAAAGGACAGGGTATAATTCACCCCTCCACTTT. This translates into CAWERTGYNSPLHF.

This clone was seen a handful of times. DNA for the CDR3: TGTGCCAGCAGCTTAAGGCAGGACAGATCTAGCTCCTATAATTCACCCCTCCACTTT. Translated: CASSLRQDRSSSYNSPLHF. The chain joins TRBV7-8 to TRBJ1-6; D perhaps matches TRBD1 (6 bases). V lost 2 bases, J lost 0 bases, and 17 bases lay in between. This CDR3 is built from 19 residues. Germline CDR1 reads SGHVS; CDR2 reads FQNEAQ.

The sample holds a few counts of this clone. This chain connects TRBV28 to TRBJ1-3; D is uncertain. V shed 2 bases and J shed 0 bases, with 5 bases lying between them. Germline loops: CDR1 MDHEN, CDR2 SYDVKM. The CDR3 sequence is 14 residues long. As DNA, the CDR3 is TGTGCCAGCAGTTTACAGGTCTCTGGAAACACCATATATTTT. Translated: CASSLQVSGNTIYF.

This sequence joins TRBV25-1 and TRBJ1-4, with TRBD1 as a possible D gene (6 bases). The CDR3 spans 15 residues. V was cut by 6 bases and J by 4 bases, with 15 bases left in between. Germline CDR1 and CDR2: MGHDK and SYGVNS. The CDR3 bases are TGTGCCAGCAGGGGAGGACAGAACATTAATGAAAAACTGTTTTTT. It encodes CASRGGQNINEKLFF.

The CDR3: CASSNRGTGELFF. CDR3 nucleotides: TGTGCCAGCAGTAACAGGGGGACCGGGGAGCTGTTTTTT. V gene TRBV7-2 combines with J gene TRBJ2-2; 8 bases map to TRBD1. The V gene end was trimmed by 6 bases and the J gene end by 5 bases; junction bases not matched to a gene: 2. The CDR3 totals 13 residues. CDR1 is SGHTA and CDR2 is FQGNSA in the germline V gene.

The chain has TRBV5-1 and TRBJ2-3, with 14 bases lining up with TRBD2. V lost 3 bases and J lost 7; bases outside the gene matches: 10. Germline V gives CDR1 SGHRS, CDR2 YFSETQ. CDR3 length equals 17 residues. The CDR3 reads CASSSSRLAGGPNTQYF. The CDR3 bases are TGCGCCAGCAGCTCCAGCCGACTAGCGGGAGGGCCGAATACGCAGTATTTT.